The 27 T cell receptor beta chains in this list originate from one sample, sequenced in a study of T cell responses to AZD1222 COVID-19 vaccine. Clones were sequenced by immunoSEQ multiplex PCR, and TCRdb holds only the in-frame ones, with some missing. The table lists around 84,000 clones, nearly 90% of them singletons. The sequencing here drew on peripheral blood, taken on day 0 of AZD1222 vaccination. These receptor sequences come from an adult in good health.

V usage is TRBV2 and J usage is TRBJ2-1, with TRBD1 matching 12 bases. J was trimmed by 8 bases and V by 11 bases; bases with no gene match: 7. The CDR3 covers 13 residues. Looked up from germline, CDR1 is SNHLY and CDR2 is FYNNEI. For the CDR3, the DNA is TGTGCCGGTGCCGGGACAGGGGGCGATGAGCAGTTCTTC. It is translated as CAGAGTGGDEQFF.

The chain carries TRBV11-2 and TRBJ2-3; D is unresolved. CDR1 SGHAT and CDR2 FQNNGV come from the germline V gene. The CDR3 length is 14 residues. Trimming took 3 bases from V and 1 from J, leaving 8 bases between them. Here the CDR3 reads CASSFMQGTDTQYF. CDR3 bases: TGTGCCAGCAGCTTTATGCAGGGCACAGATACGCAGTATTTT. Full variable domain (outside the CDR3, taken from reference TRBV11-2 and TRBJ2-3): EAGVAQSPRYKIIEKRQSVAFWCNPISGHATLYWYQQILGQGPKLLIQFQNNGVVDDSQLPKDRFSAERLKGVDSTLKIQPAKLEDSAVYLCASSFMQGTDTQYFGPGTRLTVL.

The chain recombines TRBV15 with TRBJ2-1; TRBD2 might be the D (6 bases). Trimming removed 1 base from V and 3 bases from J, with 22 bases in between. This CDR3 is built from 19 residues. CDR1 and CDR2 from the germline V gene are LNHNV and YYDKDF (reference sequence). Written as DNA, the CDR3 is TGTGCCACCAGCAGAGGGGGCTTTCTACGGGAGCAAATCTACAATGAGCAGTTCTTC. It translates to CATSRGGFLREQIYNEQFF.

This rearrangement joins TRBV6-1 to TRBJ2-1; D not certain. V was clipped by 4 bases and J by 6 bases, with 19 bases between them. The V gene's germline CDR1 is MNHNS and CDR2 SASEGT. CDR3 length: 16 amino acids. The CDR3 DNA sequence: TGTGCCAGCAGTGCGACCCCCGGACGTTCTACCAATGAGCAGTTCTTC. Translating gives CASSATPGRSTNEQFF.

The V gene is TRBV28, the J gene TRBJ1-2; the match to TRBD1 covers 8 bases. This CDR3 spans 14 amino acids. Unmatched junction bases numbered 11, after V lost 7 bases and J lost 7 bases. Per the germline V gene, CDR1 is MDHEN and CDR2 is SYDVKM. Written as DNA, the CDR3 is TGTGCCAGCAACCCTCAGGACAGGGTACTTGGCTACACCTTC. Translating gives CASNPQDRVLGYTF.

The rearrangement joins TRBV5-1 to TRBJ2-1; D possibly corresponds to TRBD2 (6 bases). V lost 4 bases to trimming and J lost 2 bases, with 16 bases between them. The germline CDR1 and CDR2 sequences are SGHRS and YFSETQ. CDR3 length: 16 residues. The CDR3 region has the DNA TGCGCCAGCAGCACCCGACTAGGGAAGGCCTACAATGAGCAGTTCTTC. Amino acids: CASSTRLGKAYNEQFF.

V gene TRBV28 combines with J gene TRBJ1-1, with 7 bases matching TRBD1. This CDR3 is built from 13 residues. Germline CDR1 is MDHEN and CDR2 is SYDVKM. The V gene end was trimmed by 10 bases and the J gene end by 1 base; junction bases not matched to a gene: 6. The CDR3 sequence is CATRGDRNTEAFF. The CDR3 nucleotides are TGTGCCACCCGTGGGGACAGGAACACTGAAGCTTTCTTT.

This chain joins TRBV3-1 (or the pseudogene TRBV3-2) and TRBJ1-1; possibly TRBD1 for D (5 bases). This CDR3 is built from 15 residues. The germline V and J ends were trimmed by 0 bases and 6 bases, with 14 bases remaining between them. Germline assignment: CDR1 LGHDT and CDR2 YNNKEL (reference sequence). Here the CDR3 reads CASSQDLVRRAEAFF. The CDR3, as DNA: TGTGCCAGCAGCCAAGATCTCGTGCGCAGGGCTGAAGCTTTCTTT.

The DNA of the CDR3 is TGTGCCAGCAGCTTACTCGGGGGGCCTACTGAAGCTTTCTTT. It is translated as CASSLLGGPTEAFF. V usage is TRBV7-2 and J usage is TRBJ1-1; TRBD1 is a possible D gene (6 bases). The CDR3 consists of 14 residues. The V end was cut by 2 bases, the J end by 5 bases, with 12 bases between. Germline V gene data show CDR1 as SGHTA and CDR2 as FQGNSA.

This chain connects TRBV18 to TRBJ2-7, with D unresolved. The length of the CDR3 is 16 residues. Trimming left V 0 bases short and J 3 bases short, with 15 bases between. The germline V gene encodes CDR1 KGHSH and CDR2 LQKENI. For the CDR3, the DNA is TGTGCCAGCTCACCACCGGGCTCCTTGTCCTACTACGAGCAGTACTTC. This sequence encodes CASSPPGSLSYYEQYF.

This chain joins TRBV30 and TRBJ1-5; D call uncertain. The V end lost 2 bases, the J end lost 3 bases, and 11 bases lay between the germline ends. The CDR3 is 14 amino acids. Germline V gene data show CDR1 as GTSNPN and CDR2 as SVGIG (reference sequence). The CDR3 DNA reads as TGTGCCTGGAGTAGGCAGAAATTCAATCAGCCCCAGCATTTT. Translating it yields CAWSRQKFNQPQHF.

This clone was observed once. This chain uses TRBV6-2 or TRBV6-3 with TRBJ2-3; D possibly corresponds to TRBD1 (6 bases). V was trimmed by 3 bases and J by 4 bases, leaving 8 bases between them. This CDR3 region has 13 residues. Germline V lookup: CDR1 MNHEY, CDR2 SVGEGT. CDR3: CASSYRGSDTQYF. Written as DNA, the CDR3 is TGTGCCAGCAGTTATAGGGGGTCAGATACGCAGTATTTT.

The V and J genes are TRBV11-2 and TRBJ2-7; 8 nucleotides agree with TRBD1. The V gene end was trimmed by 7 bases and the J gene end by 4 bases; junction bases not matched to a gene: 9. Germline V gene lookup returns CDR1 SGHAT and CDR2 FQNNGV. The CDR3 runs to 14 residues. CDR3 sequence (DNA): TGTGCCAGCACCATTGACAGGGGACGGTACGAGCAGTACTTC. Translated, it gives CASTIDRGRYEQYF.

This sequence joins TRBV7-9 and TRBJ2-1; TRBD1 agrees at 8 bases. The V segment lost 5 bases and the J segment 9 bases; nucleotides outside the gene matches: 21. The germline gives CDR1 SEHNR, CDR2 FQNEAQ (reference sequence). This CDR3 comprises 18 residues. CDR3 in amino acids: CASSHSEMDRDTWAEQFF. DNA of the CDR3: TGTGCCAGCAGCCACTCCGAGATGGACAGGGATACATGGGCTGAGCAGTTCTTC. Supplemented by reference TRBV7-9 and TRBJ2-1, the full variable domain reads DTGVSQNPRHKITKRGQNVTFRCDPISEHNRLYWYRQTLGQGPEFLTYFQNEAQLEKSRLLSDRFSAERPKGSFSTLEIQRTEQGDSAMYLCASSHSEMDRDTWAEQFFGPGTRLTVL.

Only a few counts were recorded for this clone. This sequence joins TRBV24-1 and TRBJ1-2; the match to TRBD1 covers 9 bases. The germline CDR1 and CDR2 sequences are KGHDR and SFDVKD. V was pared by 4 bases and J by 7 bases, with 6 bases of the junction left unmatched. The CDR3 spans 14 residues. In DNA, the CDR3 is TGTGCCACCAGTGAGACAGGGGGGTACAGTGGCTACACCTTC. The encoded protein is CATSETGGYSGYTF.

V and J are TRBV28 and TRBJ1-5; D perhaps matches TRBD1 (6 bases). Germline loops: CDR1 MDHEN, CDR2 SYDVKM. Deletions cut 4 bases from V and 0 bases from J, with 13 bases between. This CDR3 has 16 amino acids. The DNA for the CDR3 is TGTGCCAGCAGTTCACTACAGGGTGTTAGCAATCAGCCCCAGCATTTT. Encoded protein: CASSSLQGVSNQPQHF.

This chain uses TRBV28 with TRBJ2-7, with D unresolved. CDR3 length equals 9 residues. Deletions cut 8 bases from V and 3 bases from J, with 2 bases between. CDR1 is MDHEN, CDR2 SYDVKM, per germline. CDR3: CASGYEQYF. The CDR3 DNA is TGTGCCAGCGGCTACGAGCAGTACTTC.

The chain combines TRBV7-2 with TRBJ2-1; D possibly uses TRBD1 or TRBD2 (6 bases each). The CDR3 covers 15 residues. V was shortened by 6 bases and J by 0 bases, with 12 bases between the two germline ends. Germline V gene data show CDR1 as SGHTA and CDR2 as FQGNSA. CDR3 coding DNA: TGTGCCAGCAGGCTAGGGGGGAGCTCCTACAATGAGCAGTTCTTC. Translation: CASRLGGSSYNEQFF. Combining the CDR3 with reference TRBV7-2 and TRBJ2-1 gives the whole variable domain GAGVSQSPSNKVTEKGKDVELRCDPISGHTALYWYRQSLGQGLEFLIYFQGNSAPDKSGLPSDRFSAERTGGSVSTLTIQRTQQEDSAVYLCASRLGGSSYNEQFFGPGTRLTVL.

The chain joins TRBV6-5 to TRBJ1-4, with a possible D match to TRBD1 (6 bases). Germline CDR1 MNHEY, CDR2 SVGAGI. V lost 6 bases to trimming and J lost 8 bases, with 10 bases between them. This CDR3 is built from 12 residues. CDR3: CASRGGGEKLFF. The CDR3 nucleotides are TGTGCCAGCAGGGGAGGGGGGGAAAAACTGTTTTTT.

The V and J genes are TRBV6-5 and TRBJ1-1, with 9 bases matching TRBD1. After removal of 6 bases from V and 1 base from J, the junction contained 6 bases not matched to a gene. Germline CDR1 MNHEY, CDR2 SVGAGI. This CDR3 region has 15 residues. CDR3 nucleotide sequence: TGTGCCAGCAGGGACCGGGACAGGGAGAACACTGAAGCTTTCTTT. This translates into CASRDRDRENTEAFF.

V and J are TRBV3-1 (or the pseudogene TRBV3-2) and TRBJ2-7; TRBD2 matches 7 bases. The CDR3 runs 16 residues. The germline gives CDR1 LGHDT, CDR2 YNNKEL (reference sequence). The junction had 7 bases not matched to a gene; V was cut back by 0 bases and J by 2 bases. The CDR3 nucleotides are TGTGCCAGCAGCCAAGACCCTAGCGGATCGACCTACGAGCAGTACTTC. This encodes CASSQDPSGSTYEQYF.

The chain has TRBV7-9 and TRBJ2-3; no firm D call. Germline V gene data show CDR1 as SEHNR and CDR2 as FQNEAQ (reference sequence). The germline V and J ends were trimmed by 6 bases and 2 bases, with 21 bases remaining between them. The CDR3 is 17 amino acids. Here the CDR3 reads CASRHKASRPHTDTQYF. Written as DNA, the CDR3 is TGTGCCAGCAGACATAAAGCGAGCCGCCCACACACAGATACGCAGTATTTT.

This rearrangement joins TRBV5-1 to TRBJ2-5; 10 nucleotides agree with TRBD2. CDR1 SGHRS and CDR2 YFSETQ come from the germline V gene. CDR3 size: 16 residues. The V segment lost 2 bases and the J segment 5 bases; nucleotides outside the gene matches: 9. The CDR3: CASSLLAGGQGETQYF. The DNA of the CDR3 is TGCGCCAGCAGCTTATTAGCGGGAGGCCAGGGGGAGACCCAGTACTTC.

The chain carries TRBV10-3 and TRBJ2-6, with D possibly being TRBD1 or TRBD2 (5 bases each). Germline V gives CDR1 ENHRY, CDR2 SYGVKD. Trimming cost V 4 bases and J 0 bases, with 13 bases left between them. This CDR3 is built from 17 residues. CDR3 bases: TGTGCCATCAGTGTCTTGGGACCCGTCTCTGGGGCCAACGTCCTGACTTTC. Protein: CAISVLGPVSGANVLTF.

The chain employs TRBV19 and TRBJ1-2; 10 nucleotides agree with TRBD1. CDR3 length: 15 amino acids. The V gene's germline CDR1 is LNHDA and CDR2 SQIVND (reference sequence). V lost 5 bases, J lost 4 bases, and 7 bases stayed unmatched. DNA for the CDR3: TGTGCCAGTAGTTTGGACAGGGGGGTGATCTATGGCTACACCTTC. It yields the protein CASSLDRGVIYGYTF. Full variable domain (outside the CDR3, taken from reference TRBV19 and TRBJ1-2): DGGITQSPKYLFRKEGQNVTLSCEQNLNHDAMYWYRQDPGQGLRLIYYSQIVNDFQKGDIAEGYSVSREKKESFPLTVTSAQKNPTAFYLCASSLDRGVIYGYTFGSGTRLTVV.

The chain combines TRBV28 with TRBJ1-4, with TRBD1 identical over 7 bases. The CDR3 is 14 amino acids. The germline V gene encodes CDR1 MDHEN and CDR2 SYDVKM. Losses at the gene ends were 6 bases for V and 8 bases for J; bases not matched to a gene: 9. CDR3 nucleotide sequence: TGTGCCAGCAGCCCAGGGGGTAGGAGGGAAAAACTGTTTTTT. It codes for CASSPGGRREKLFF.

The chain employs TRBV24-1 and TRBJ1-4; 10 nucleotides match TRBD1. The CDR3 totals 15 residues. J gave up 5 bases and V 4 bases, and 3 bases lay outside the gene matches. The germline CDR1 and CDR2 sequences are KGHDR and SFDVKD. CDR3 bases: TGTGCCACCAGTGACTCGGGACAGGGGAATGAAAAACTGTTTTTT. It specifies CATSDSGQGNEKLFF.